The 27 T cell receptor beta chains presented below share a single source sample, sequenced in a study of blood T cell repertoires in COVID-19. TCRdb keeps only in-frame clones here, not all; method: immunoSEQ multiplex PCR. The data contain 240,000 or so clones, more than 75% of them singletons. The sample taken for sequencing was peripheral blood. These receptors all stem from a man older than 75 with acute or convalescent COVID-19.

The J gene is TRBJ1-5, the V gene TRBV6-2 or TRBV6-3, with 9 positions matching TRBD1. The trim removed 5 bases at V and 5 bases at J, leaving 7 bases unmatched. Germline assignment: CDR1 MNHEY and CDR2 SVGEGT. CDR3 length: 15 amino acids. CDR3 region: CASSRSDRGDQPQHF. The CDR3 region has the DNA TGTGCCAGCAGTCGTTCGGACAGGGGCGATCAGCCCCAGCATTTT.

This chain joins TRBV7-9 and TRBJ2-5; 7 nucleotides align to TRBD1. With 5 bases clipped from V and 5 bases from J, the junction kept 5 bases outside the gene matches. Germline CDR1 reads SEHNR; CDR2 reads FQNEAQ (reference sequence). The CDR3 consists of 13 residues. The CDR3 DNA is TGTGCCAGCAGCCCAAGGGGGCCCGAGACCCAGTACTTC. It translates to CASSPRGPETQYF.

This clone appeared a few times. The chain has TRBV27 and TRBJ2-7; maybe TRBD2 (6 bases). Germline V gene lookup returns CDR1 MNHEY and CDR2 SMNVEV (reference sequence). V lost 5 bases and J 3 bases, leaving 20 bases between the germline ends. The CDR3 runs 16 residues. The CDR3 sequence: CASSPRGWGDDYEQYF. For the CDR3, the DNA is TGTGCCAGCAGTCCCCGCGGGTGGGGGGACGACTACGAGCAGTACTTC.

The chain uses TRBV6-2 or TRBV6-3 and TRBJ2-2; 7 positions agree with TRBD1. Germline V gene data show CDR1 as MNHEY and CDR2 as SVGEGT. Trimming cost V 4 bases and J 9 bases; bases outside gene matches: 8. This CDR3 spans 14 amino acids. CDR3 in DNA: TGTGCCAGCAGTTCCCCCTGGGACAGAAGGGAGCTGTTTTTT. Translated, it gives CASSSPWDRRELFF.

The chain has TRBV11-2 and TRBJ2-1; 7 bases map to TRBD2. This CDR3 region has 14 residues. The V segment lost 5 bases and the J segment 4 bases; nucleotides outside the gene matches: 5. Germline V gene sequence: CDR1 SGHAT, CDR2 FQNNGV. The CDR3: CASSLSGNYNEQFF. The DNA of the CDR3 is TGTGCCAGCAGCCTGAGCGGGAATTACAATGAGCAGTTCTTC.

Note on this clone: The same CDR3 is also encoded by other DNA sequences in this sample. The chain joins TRBV9 to TRBJ1-2, with TRBD1 matching 8 bases. CDR1 is SGDLS and CDR2 is YYNGEE in the germline V gene. This CDR3 contains 14 residues. Trimming at V came to 0 bases and at J to 8 bases, leaving 6 bases not matched to a gene. CDR3 in DNA: TGTGCCAGCAGCGTAGGGCAGGGGGCGGGAGGCTACACCTTC. Encoded protein: CASSVGQGAGGYTF.

The J gene is TRBJ2-1, the V gene TRBV2; 8 bases match TRBD1. Losses at the gene ends were 9 bases for V and 4 bases for J; bases not matched to a gene: 8. CDR3 size: 14 residues. Germline V lookup: CDR1 SNHLY, CDR2 FYNNEI. CDR3: CARQKGQGYNEQFF. The CDR3 DNA sequence: TGTGCCAGGCAGAAAGGACAGGGTTACAATGAGCAGTTCTTC.

The genes are TRBV6-5 and TRBJ1-1; tentatively, D is TRBD1 (5 bases). The CDR3 sequence is 13 residues long. Germline CDR1 is MNHEY and CDR2 is SVGAGI. Deletions cut 10 bases from V and 6 bases from J, with 18 bases between. CDR3 in amino acids: CATSGGRVAEAFF. The CDR3 DNA reads as TGTGCCACTTCCGGGGGGAGAGTAGCTGAAGCTTTCTTT.

The chain links TRBV6-5 to TRBJ1-2; D might be TRBD1 (5 bases). The CDR3 length is 13 residues. The V gene's germline CDR1 is MNHEY and CDR2 SVGAGI. Trimming pared 4 bases from V and 4 bases from J, leaving 10 bases between. The CDR3 reads CASSSSQGYGYTF. As DNA, the CDR3 is TGTGCCAGCAGTTCGAGTCAGGGCTATGGCTACACCTTC.

The V call is TRBV19, the J call TRBJ1-6; D gene uncertain. The V gene's germline CDR1 is LNHDA and CDR2 SQIVND (reference sequence). V shed 6 bases and J shed 4 bases, with 7 bases lying between them. The CDR3 covers 13 residues. Written as DNA, the CDR3 is TGTGCCAGTAGGGAGAGGTATAATTCACCCCTCCACTTT. Translated: CASRERYNSPLHF.

The sample holds a few counts of this clone. The rearrangement uses TRBV18 and TRBJ1-3; no clear D. V lost 3 bases and J 0 bases, leaving 12 bases between the germline ends. The CDR3 is 16 residues long. Germline V gene data show CDR1 as KGHSH and CDR2 as LQKENI. As DNA, the CDR3 is TGTGCCAGCTCACCGGAGGACGGAATCTCTGGAAACACCATATATTTT. It specifies CASSPEDGISGNTIYF.

The V call is TRBV6-6, the J call TRBJ1-5; D remains unclear. V lost 2 bases, J lost 5 bases, and 13 bases lay in between. CDR1 and CDR2 (germline): MNHNY, SVGAGI (reference sequence). The CDR3 contains 15 residues. CDR3 in amino acids: CASSYPPSSHQPQHF. The DNA for the CDR3 is TGTGCCAGCAGTTACCCTCCGAGTAGTCATCAGCCCCAGCATTTT.

The chain is built from TRBV7-9 and TRBJ1-5; 10 bases align to TRBD1. J lost 0 bases, V lost 1 base, and 6 bases had no gene match. The germline V gene has CDR1 SEHNR and CDR2 FQNEAQ (reference sequence). The CDR3 is made up of 18 amino acids. The CDR3 DNA sequence: TGTGCCAGCAGCTTAGGGGACAGGGGATCAAATAGCAATCAGCCCCAGCATTTT. Protein sequence: CASSLGDRGSNSNQPQHF.

V gene TRBV3-1 (or the pseudogene TRBV3-2) combines with J gene TRBJ2-3; 7 nucleotides match TRBD1. The CDR3 contains 14 residues. Trimming at V came to 2 bases and at J to 5 bases, leaving 4 bases not matched to a gene. The germline V gene has CDR1 LGHDT and CDR2 YNNKEL (reference sequence). This CDR3 reads CASSQRQGGDTQYF. The CDR3 DNA is TGTGCCAGCAGCCAAAGACAGGGCGGAGATACGCAGTATTTT.

This sequence joins TRBV4-1 and TRBJ1-5; the D is unclear. CDR3 length: 17 amino acids. Germline CDR1 and CDR2: MGHRA and YSYEKL. Trimming left V 0 bases short and J 2 bases short, with 14 bases between. The CDR3 loop is CASSQDKGGPGNQPQHF. In nucleotides, the CDR3 is TGCGCCAGCAGCCAAGACAAGGGAGGGCCGGGCAATCAGCCCCAGCATTTT.

This clone was observed a single time. The chain recombines TRBV19 with TRBJ2-3; tentatively, D is TRBD2 (5 bases). The CDR3 consists of 13 residues. V gave up 5 bases and J gave up 3 bases, with 9 bases separating them. Germline V gene lookup returns CDR1 LNHDA and CDR2 SQIVND (reference sequence). The CDR3 sequence: CASSFRRTDTQYF. The CDR3 DNA is TGTGCCAGTAGTTTCCGGAGGACAGATACGCAGTATTTT.

This clone came up a few times. The chain joins TRBV28 to TRBJ1-5; 10 positions agree with TRBD1. Trimming at V came to 6 bases and at J to 7 bases, leaving 9 bases not matched to a gene. Germline values: CDR1 MDHEN, CDR2 SYDVKM. This CDR3 spans 15 amino acids. The CDR3 is CASSSLGTGVQPQHF. CDR3 coding DNA: TGTGCCAGCAGCTCTTTGGGGACAGGGGTGCAGCCCCAGCATTTT.

The chain is built from TRBV11-2 and TRBJ1-1; tentatively, D is TRBD1 (6 bases). The CDR3 consists of 13 residues. Per germline, CDR1 SGHAT and CDR2 FQNNGV. Trimming pared 1 base from V and 10 bases from J, leaving 13 bases between. The CDR3 spells CASSLVDSDRAFF. CDR3 coding DNA: TGTGCCAGCAGCTTAGTGGACAGCGATCGAGCTTTCTTT. Supplemented by reference TRBV11-2 and TRBJ1-1, the full variable domain reads EAGVAQSPRYKIIEKRQSVAFWCNPISGHATLYWYQQILGQGPKLLIQFQNNGVVDDSQLPKDRFSAERLKGVDSTLKIQPAKLEDSAVYLCASSLVDSDRAFFGQGTRLTVV.

J is TRBJ2-2 and V is TRBV29-1, with TRBD2 identical over 9 bases. The germline V gene has CDR1 SQVTM and CDR2 ANQGSEA. This CDR3 region has 15 residues. After removal of 7 bases from V and 5 bases from J, the junction contained 11 bases not matched to a gene. Written as DNA, the CDR3 is TGCAGCGCCCAGACTAGCGGTGCGGGGACCGGGGAGCTGTTTTTT. It is translated as CSAQTSGAGTGELFF.

This clone appeared a single time. The chain employs TRBV23-1 and TRBJ2-7, with a tentative D call TRBD2 (6 bases). TRBV23-1 is identified as an open reading frame with a role that is uncertain. The CDR3 length is 16 residues. The V gene lost 7 bases and the J gene lost 3 bases, with 22 bases spanning the gap. This CDR3 reads CASTTGEGRKSYEQYF. DNA for the CDR3: TGCGCCAGCACTACGGGGGAAGGGCGTAAGAGCTACGAGCAGTACTTC.

The J gene is TRBJ1-1, the V gene TRBV5-1, with unresolved D. The germline CDR1 and CDR2 sequences are SGHRS and YFSETQ. The CDR3 consists of 14 residues. V was clipped by 0 bases and J by 3 bases, with 9 bases between them. The CDR3 region is CASSLDGLYTEAFF. Here the CDR3 DNA reads TGCGCCAGCAGCTTGGACGGGTTATACACTGAAGCTTTCTTT.

The gene calls are TRBV5-4 and TRBJ2-6; D not resolved. This CDR3 region has 16 residues. The V end was cut by 4 bases, the J end by 0 bases, with 11 bases between. In germline, CDR1 is SGHNT, CDR2 YYREEE (reference sequence). The CDR3 DNA reads as TGTGCCAGCAGCACTACCCGAAGCTCTGGGGCCAACGTCCTGACTTTC. Translated, it gives CASSTTRSSGANVLTF.

The chain carries TRBV6-1 and TRBJ2-3; D is unresolved. The CDR3 extends over 12 amino acids. Looked up from germline, CDR1 is MNHNS and CDR2 is SASEGT. Trimming left V 5 bases short and J 7 bases short, with 10 bases between. Here the CDR3 DNA reads TGTGCCAGCAGTCCTAAGACTTATACGCAGTATTTT. Encoded protein: CASSPKTYTQYF.

The chain links TRBV6-5 to TRBJ1-2; weak D call: TRBD1 (6 bases). The germline gives CDR1 MNHEY, CDR2 SVGAGI. This CDR3 contains 13 residues. Between the trimmed V and J ends, which lost 7 bases and 6 bases, there was a span of 15 bases. The CDR3 region is CASTKGGVDGYTF. As DNA, the CDR3 is TGTGCCAGCACCAAGGGGGGGGTCGATGGCTACACCTTC.

V and J are TRBV4-2 and TRBJ1-1; TRBD1 aligns across 7 bases. The V gene's germline CDR1 is LGHNA and CDR2 YNFKEQ. J lost 5 bases, V lost 0 bases, and 9 bases had no gene match. CDR3 length: 16 amino acids. CDR3: CASSQDVDRAGTEAFF. The CDR3, as DNA: TGTGCCAGCAGCCAAGACGTAGACAGGGCGGGAACTGAAGCTTTCTTT.

This chain links TRBV3-1 (or the pseudogene TRBV3-2) with TRBJ1-4; 8 positions match TRBD1. This CDR3 comprises 16 residues. Germline V CDR1 and CDR2: LGHDT, YNNKEL (reference sequence). J lost 0 bases, V lost 0 bases, and 0 bases had no gene match. The CDR3 sequence is CASSQETGATNEKLFF. The CDR3 region has the DNA TGTGCCAGCAGCCAAGAGACAGGGGCAACTAATGAAAAACTGTTTTTT.

The chain links TRBV2 to TRBJ1-1; D not certain. V was clipped by 1 base and J by 7 bases, with 7 bases between them. This CDR3 is 12 amino acids long. Germline V gene data show CDR1 as SNHLY and CDR2 as FYNNEI. CDR3 sequence (DNA): TGTGCCAGCAGTGAAGGACAAGTTGAAGCTTTCTTT. It codes for CASSEGQVEAFF.